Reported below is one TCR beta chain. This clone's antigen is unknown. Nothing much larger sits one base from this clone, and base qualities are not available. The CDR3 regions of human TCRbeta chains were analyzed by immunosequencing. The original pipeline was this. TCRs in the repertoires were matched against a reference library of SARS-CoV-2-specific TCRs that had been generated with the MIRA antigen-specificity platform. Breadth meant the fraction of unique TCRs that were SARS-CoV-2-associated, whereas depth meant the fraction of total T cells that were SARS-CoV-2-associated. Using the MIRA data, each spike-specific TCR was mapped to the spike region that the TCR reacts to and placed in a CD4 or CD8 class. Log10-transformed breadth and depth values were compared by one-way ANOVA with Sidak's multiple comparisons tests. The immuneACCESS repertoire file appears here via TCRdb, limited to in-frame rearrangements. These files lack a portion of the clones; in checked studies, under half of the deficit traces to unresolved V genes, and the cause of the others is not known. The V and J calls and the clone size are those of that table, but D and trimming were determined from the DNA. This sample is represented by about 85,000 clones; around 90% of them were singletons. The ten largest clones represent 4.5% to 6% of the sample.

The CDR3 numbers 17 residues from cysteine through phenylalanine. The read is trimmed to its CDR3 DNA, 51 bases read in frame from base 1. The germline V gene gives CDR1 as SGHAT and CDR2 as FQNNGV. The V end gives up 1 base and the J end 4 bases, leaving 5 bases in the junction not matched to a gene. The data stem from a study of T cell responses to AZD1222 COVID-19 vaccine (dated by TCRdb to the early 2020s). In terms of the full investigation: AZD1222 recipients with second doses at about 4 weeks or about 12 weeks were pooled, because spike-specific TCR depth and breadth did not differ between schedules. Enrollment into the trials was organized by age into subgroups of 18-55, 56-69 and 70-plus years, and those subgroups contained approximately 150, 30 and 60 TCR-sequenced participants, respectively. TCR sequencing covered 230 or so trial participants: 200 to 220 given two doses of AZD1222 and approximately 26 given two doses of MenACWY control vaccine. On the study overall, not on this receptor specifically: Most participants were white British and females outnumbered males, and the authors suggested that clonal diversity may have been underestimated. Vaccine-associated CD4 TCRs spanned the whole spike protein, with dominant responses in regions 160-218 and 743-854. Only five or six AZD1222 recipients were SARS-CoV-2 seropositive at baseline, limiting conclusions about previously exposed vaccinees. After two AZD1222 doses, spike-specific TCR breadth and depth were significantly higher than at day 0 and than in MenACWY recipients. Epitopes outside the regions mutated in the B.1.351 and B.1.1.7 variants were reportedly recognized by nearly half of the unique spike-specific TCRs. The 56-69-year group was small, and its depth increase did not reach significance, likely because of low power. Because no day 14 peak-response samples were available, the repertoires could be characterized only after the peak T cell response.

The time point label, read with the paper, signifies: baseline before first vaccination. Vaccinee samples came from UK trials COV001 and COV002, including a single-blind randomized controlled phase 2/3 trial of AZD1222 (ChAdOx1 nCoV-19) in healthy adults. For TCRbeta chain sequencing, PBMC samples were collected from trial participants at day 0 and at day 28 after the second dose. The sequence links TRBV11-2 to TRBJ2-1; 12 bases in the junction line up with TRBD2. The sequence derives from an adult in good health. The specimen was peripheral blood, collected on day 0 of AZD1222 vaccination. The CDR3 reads CASSLASSGRGYNEQFF. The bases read TGTGCCAGCAGCTTAGCTTCTAGCGGGAGGGGTTACAATGAGCAGTTCTTC. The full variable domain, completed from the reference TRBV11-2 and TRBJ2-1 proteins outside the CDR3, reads EAGVAQSPRYKIIEKRQSVAFWCNPISGHATLYWYQQILGQGPKLLIQFQNNGVVDDSQLPKDRFSAERLKGVDSTLKIQPAKLEDSAVYLCASSLASSGRGYNEQFFGPGTRLTVL.